The clone carrying this TCR beta chain came up once. This specimen belongs to a study of early T cells in non-severe SARS-CoV-2 infection. Study-wide background: Chains from this unsorted whole-blood bulk RNA could not be paired.

TCRdb re-derived calls from the 5' RACE reads in MiXCR, one entry per CDR3 protein. The profile shows approximately 35,000 distinct CDR3 sequences, 3.5% to 5% of them singletons. The sequence derives from an adult who was a healthcare worker with PCR-confirmed SARS-CoV-2 infection or an uninfected control (not recorded which). Sequencing was carried out using whole blood.

The CDR3 nucleotides are TGTGCCAGCAGCCACGGACAGGGGGCTGGAGCTTTCTTT. It encodes CASSHGQGAGAFF. The chain uses TRBV7-6 and TRBJ1-1; 11 bases are a match to TRBD1. V lost 5 bases to trimming and J lost 10 bases; unmatched junction nucleotides: 6. The CDR3 sequence is 13 residues long. Per the germline V gene, CDR1 is SGHVS and CDR2 is FNYEAQ. Full variable domain (outside the CDR3, taken from reference TRBV7-6 and TRBJ1-1): GAGVSQSPRYKVTKRGQDVALRCDPISGHVSLYWYRQALGQGPEFLTYFNYEAQQDKSGLPNDRFSAERPEGSISTLTIQRTEQRDSAMYRCASSHGQGAGAFFGQGTRLTVV.